This TCR beta chain was obtained from a study of blood T cell repertoires in COVID-19. About the research overall: Whether acute or convalescent, the COVID-19 samples came from the United States, Italy and Spain. T cells, B-cell-depleted T cells, or PBMCs supplied cDNA or gDNA.

The CDR3 totals 16 residues. With V trimmed by 6 bases and J by 6 bases, 10 bases remained unmatched. Germline CDR1 and CDR2: SQVTM and ANQGSEA. Per the study methods: Amplification of reference gene primers provided the estimated nucleated cell counts. Sequenced by immunoSEQ multiplex PCR; TCRdb stores in-frame clones only, minus some. V and J calls and clone size follow that table, whereas D and trimming were derived from the DNA. The sample shows about 150,000 clones, roughly nine tenths of them seen only once. Seattle patient enrollment occurred during active infection, with longitudinal follow-up thereafter.

The chain employs TRBV29-1 and TRBJ2-2; 13 bases line up with TRBD2. The receptor comes from a man between 18 and 29 years old with COVID-19, enrolled during active disease. Sequenced input: peripheral blood. CDR3 sequence: CSVGLAGVGFAGELFF. The CDR3 DNA follows: TGCAGCGTAGGACTAGCGGGAGTCGGTTTTGCCGGGGAGCTGTTTTTT.